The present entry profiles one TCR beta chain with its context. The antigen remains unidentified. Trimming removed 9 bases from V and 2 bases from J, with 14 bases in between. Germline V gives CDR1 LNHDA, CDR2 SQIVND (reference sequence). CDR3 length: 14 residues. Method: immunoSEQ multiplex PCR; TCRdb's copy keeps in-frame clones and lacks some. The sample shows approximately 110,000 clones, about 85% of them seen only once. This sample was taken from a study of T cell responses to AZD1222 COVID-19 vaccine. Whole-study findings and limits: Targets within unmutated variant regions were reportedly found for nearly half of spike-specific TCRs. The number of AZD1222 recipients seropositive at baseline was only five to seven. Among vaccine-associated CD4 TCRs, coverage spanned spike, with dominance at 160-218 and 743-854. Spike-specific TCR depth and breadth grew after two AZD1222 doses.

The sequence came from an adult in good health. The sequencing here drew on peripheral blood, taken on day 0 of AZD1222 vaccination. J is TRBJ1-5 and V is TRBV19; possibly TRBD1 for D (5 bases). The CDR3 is CASSSRGGNQPQHF. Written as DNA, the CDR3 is TGTGCCAGCTCAAGTAGGGGTGGCAATCAGCCCCAGCATTTT. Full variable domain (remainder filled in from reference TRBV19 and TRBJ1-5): DGGITQSPKYLFRKEGQNVTLSCEQNLNHDAMYWYRQDPGQGLRLIYYSQIVNDFQKGDIAEGYSVSREKKESFPLTVTSAQKNPTAFYLCASSSRGGNQPQHFGDGTRLSIL.